This entry describes one T cell receptor beta chain. Its recognized antigen is unknown. No qualities accompany the bases; no much larger clone lies one base away. On a MiSeq, deep resolution sequencing aimed for a depth between 1 in 1 million and 1 in 200,000 T cells, with each clonotype covered about 9.9x on average. The immunoSEQ hsTCRB Kit was used to generate TCR beta libraries. The authors' pipeline ran thus. ImmunoSEQ Data Assistant and ImmunoSEQ Analyzer were used for data analysis, and V, D and J genes were assigned according to IMGT definitions. Clonality, which ranges from 0 to 1, was calculated by subtracting the normalized Shannon entropy of productive rearrangement frequencies from one. Only overrepresented clonotypes making up at least 0.05% of each patient's repertoire were included in the public clonotype analysis. About a dozen repertoires from age-matched healthy donors, obtained from immuneACCESS, served as clonality controls. Drawn from immuneACCESS, this table holds only the in-frame rearrangements with V and J called that TCRdb kept. Clones are partly lost; checked studies trace under half to an unresolved V gene and leave the rest unexplained. V and J calls and clone size follow that table, whereas D and trimming were derived from the DNA. Here the sample has some 120,000 clones; roughly 84% occur a single time. The top ten hold 3.3% of the sample.

The germline V gene yields SGHRS for CDR1 and YFSETQ for CDR2. From V the trimming removes 4 bases and from J it removes 6 bases, while the gene matches leave 7 bases of the junction unaccounted for. The CDR3 runs 14 amino acids, cysteine and phenylalanine included. Here the CDR3 DNA is all that survives: 42 bases in frame from base 1. These data are taken from a study of cytotoxic CD8 clonotypes in ibrutinib-treated CLL (dated by TCRdb to about 2021). For the wider study: The cohort was composed of 11 relapsed/refractory and roughly 16 treatment-naive patients; IGHV unmutated status was identified in under 18 patients. Responses were partial in 24 patients and complete in 2; after median approximately 69 months follow-up, around 15 stayed in remission and about 12 progressed. Samples at response were collected after a median of about 12 months of treatment, with a range of about 6 to 36 months. An average of around 260,000 productive templates and 80,000 to 100,000 productive rearrangements was obtained per sample. Of the approximately 86 people in the trial, some 28 had longitudinal samples available. Cryopreserved peripheral blood mononuclear cells were collected at three points: before therapy, at response, and at either sustained remission or disease progression. All remission and progressive disease samples were collected while patients were still receiving ibrutinib. What the study reported, not specific to this receptor: Baseline clonality was found to be higher than that of age-matched healthy donors and was strongly correlated with circulating CD8+ T-cell counts. Sustained-remission and progressing patients did not have matched sampling times, and lymph node repertoires were not examined. Public clonotypes were found to be uncommon and were observed to contract or remain stable during treatment; the increase in clonality was shown to reflect expansion of private clonotypes at ibrutinib response. Clonality increased at ibrutinib response, stayed stable in sustained remission, and fell back toward baseline at progression.

The time point label on this specimen signifies: roughly 23 months on ibrutinib. For TCR beta library preparation, about 2 micrograms of genomic DNA were isolated from cryopreserved PBMCs. High-throughput TCR beta sequencing was performed on longitudinal blood samples from CLL patients receiving ibrutinib monotherapy. The patients took part in an open-label, single-center phase 2 trial of ibrutinib monotherapy. The chain couples TRBV5-1 to TRBJ1-5, with 7 central nucleotides matching TRBD1. This TCR derives from a human donor with chronic lymphocytic leukemia. This material consisted of PBMCs, taken after 24 months of ibrutinib treatment. The CDR3 protein: CASSALTGTQPQHF. The DNA sequence reads TGCGCCAGCAGCGCACTGACAGGGACTCAGCCCCAGCATTTT.